Below, one T cell receptor beta chain is given with its context. The sample comes from a study of blood T cell repertoires in COVID-19. The overall study: Acute-phase and convalescent COVID-19 samples originated in the United States, Italy and Spain. T cells, B-cell-depleted T cells, or PBMCs supplied cDNA or gDNA.

Trimming pared 1 base from V and 5 bases from J, leaving 13 bases between. Germline CDR1 SGHRS, CDR2 YFSETQ. The CDR3 runs 15 residues. Authors' analysis steps: From reference gene primer amplification, estimates of nucleated cell counts were derived. Sequencing was performed with immunoSEQ multiplex PCR; in TCRdb, only in-frame clones are kept and a portion is missing. V and J calls and clone size are as listed in that table; D and trimming were resolved from the DNA. This repertoire shows some 90,000 clones, 87% found once; its top ten account for 18%. The Seattle site enrolled patients during active infection and followed them longitudinally.

The specimen was peripheral blood. V gene TRBV5-1 combines with J gene TRBJ2-1, with D possibly matching TRBD1 (6 bases). The TCR was taken from a woman aged 60 to 75 with COVID-19, enrolled during active disease. The CDR3 region has the DNA TGCGCCAGCAGCTTGTATGGGGGCGACCACAATGAGCAGTTCTTC. Translated: CASSLYGGDHNEQFF.